What follows is one T cell receptor beta chain and its context. Germline and junction disagree at one end, which may indicate a read error. Next came a second PCR, run for roughly 7 to 12 cycles, which used a sample-barcoded 5' primer along with a J-beta primer mix. The template-switch adaptor, which had 12 random nucleotides, put a tag on each cDNA molecule. TCRdb re-called the 5' RACE reads with MiXCR, one entry per CDR3 protein. The table includes around 820,000 distinct CDR3 sequences, more than 20% detected once. This entry is derived from a study of blood T cells in healthy people across ages. Donor samples were obtained from healthy Caucasian individuals from Russia, aged about 6 to 100. CDR1 is MNHEY, CDR2 SMNVEV, per germline (reference sequence). This CDR3 comprises 16 residues. This sample also appeared in a second study, on T cells of mothers and their children.

The V and J genes are TRBV27 and TRBJ2-4; the match to TRBD2 covers 7 bases. The sequence derives from a boy aged 10-17 years in good health. The sample taken for sequencing was blood. In DNA, the CDR3 is TGTGCCCGCAGTTATGGCAAGCGGGGAGCCAAAAACATTCAGTACTTC. Its translation is CARSYGKRGAKNIQYF.